The clone carrying this T cell receptor beta chain was detected once. This sample is drawn from a study of shared clonotypes between healthy human individuals. The germline gives CDR1 SNHLY, CDR2 FYNNEI. CDR3 length: 14 residues. Between the trimmed V and J ends, which lost 6 bases and 6 bases, there was a span of 18 bases. Method: immunoSEQ multiplex PCR; TCRdb's copy keeps in-frame clones and lacks some. The repertoire consists of about 490,000 clones, with 70% to 80% occurring once and the leading ten covering over 10%. The material sequenced was PBMCs. This clonotype was obtained from a woman in her thirties or forties in good health. Some clones in this sample may be carry-over from other donors' samples. This chain connects TRBV2 to TRBJ2-7; no clear D. The CDR3 nucleotides are TGTGCCAGCAGGTTCGGACGATTGGACGGCGAGCAGTACTTC. This gives the protein CASRFGRLDGEQYF. Looking up the rest from reference TRBV2 and TRBJ2-7 gives the full variable domain: EPEVTQTPSHQVTQMGQEVILRCVPISNHLYFYWYRQILGQKVEFLVSFYNNEISEKSEIFDDQFSVERPDGSNFTLKIRSTKLEDSAMYFCASRFGRLDGEQYFGPGTRLTVT.